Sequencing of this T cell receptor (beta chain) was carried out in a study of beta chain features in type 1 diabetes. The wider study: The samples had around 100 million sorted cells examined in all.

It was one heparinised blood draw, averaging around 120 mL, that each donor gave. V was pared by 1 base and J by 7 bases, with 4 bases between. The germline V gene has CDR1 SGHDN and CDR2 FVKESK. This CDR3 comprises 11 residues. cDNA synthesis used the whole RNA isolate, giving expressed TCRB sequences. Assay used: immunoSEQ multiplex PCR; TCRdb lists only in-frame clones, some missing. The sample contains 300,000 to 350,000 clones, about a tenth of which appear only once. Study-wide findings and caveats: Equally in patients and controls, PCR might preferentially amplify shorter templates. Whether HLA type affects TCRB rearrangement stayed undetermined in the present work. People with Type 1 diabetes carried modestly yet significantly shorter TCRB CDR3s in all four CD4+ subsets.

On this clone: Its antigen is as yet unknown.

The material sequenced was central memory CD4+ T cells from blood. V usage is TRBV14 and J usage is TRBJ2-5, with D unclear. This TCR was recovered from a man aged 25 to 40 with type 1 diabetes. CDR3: CASSQASTQYF. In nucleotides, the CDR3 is TGTGCCAGCAGCCAAGCGTCGACCCAGTACTTC.